The 23 T cell receptor beta chains presented below share a single source sample, sequenced in a study of blood T cells in healthy people across ages. Then a second PCR, running about 6 to 12 cycles, was carried out with a sample-barcoded 5' primer and a J-beta primer mix. TCRdb re-derived calls from the 5' RACE reads in MiXCR, one entry per CDR3 protein. This sample has approximately 690,000 distinct CDR3 sequences, with around 41% found just once. The sample was blood. Source of these receptors: a man aged 80 or over in good health.

This clonotype has only a few counts. This sequence joins TRBV7-2 and TRBJ1-5; D not certain. Germline V gene data show CDR1 as SGHTA and CDR2 as FQGNSA. This CDR3 region has 15 residues. V dropped 2 bases and J dropped 5 bases, with 13 bases sitting between them. CDR3 region: CASSLSQTDDQPQHF. The CDR3 DNA is TGTGCCAGCAGCTTAAGTCAGACTGATGATCAGCCCCAGCATTTT.

In this sample, this clonotype turned up many times. The J gene is TRBJ2-5, the V gene TRBV29-1, with D uncertain. V was clipped by 0 bases and J by 4 bases, with 9 bases between them. CDR3 length: 13 amino acids. The germline CDR1 and CDR2 sequences are SQVTM and ANQGSEA. The CDR3, as DNA: TGCAGCGTTGAAGAGGGTGGTCGAGAGACCCAGTACTTC. Its translation is CSVEEGGRETQYF. The full variable domain, with the rest looked up from reference TRBV29-1 and TRBJ2-5, is SAVISQKPSRDICQRGTSLTIQCQVDSQVTMMFWYRQQPGQSLTLIATANQGSEATYESGFVIDKFPISRPNLTFSTLTVSNMSPEDSSIYLCSVEEGGRETQYFGPGTRLLVL.

This clonotype was counted a few times. This sequence joins TRBV7-8 and TRBJ2-3, with a tentative D call TRBD1 (6 bases). V lost 2 bases to trimming and J lost 2 bases, with 11 bases between them. Germline-derived CDR1 and CDR2 are SGHVS and FQNEAQ. The length of the CDR3 is 15 residues. The CDR3 here is CASSLRQGPTDTQYF. Written as DNA, the CDR3 is TGTGCCAGCAGCTTACGTCAGGGGCCCACAGATACGCAGTATTTT.

The chain employs TRBV3-1 and TRBJ2-5; weak D call: TRBD1 (6 bases). The germline gives CDR1 LGHDT, CDR2 YNNKEL (reference sequence). Trimming pared 1 base from V and 1 base from J, leaving 10 bases between. This CDR3 spans 15 amino acids. The CDR3 is CASSQAGTSQETQYF. CDR3 DNA: TGTGCCAGCAGCCAAGCGGGGACAAGCCAAGAGACCCAGTACTTC.

This chain connects TRBV20-1 to TRBJ2-5, with D unclear. Germline V gene data show CDR1 as DFQATT and CDR2 as SNEGSKA (reference sequence). Trimming cost V 3 bases and J 4 bases, with 9 bases left between them. The CDR3 has 12 residues. The CDR3 region has the DNA TGCAGTGCTAGTAGGTGGGCAGAGACCCAGTACTTC. Translation: CSASRWAETQYF.

The V and J genes are TRBV5-5 and TRBJ1-4; D not resolved. CDR1 SGHKS and CDR2 YYEKEE come from the germline V gene (reference sequence). The CDR3 is 18 amino acids. V was pared by 7 bases and J by 2 bases, with 24 bases between. The DNA for the CDR3 is TGTGCCAGCGGCCTCCGTCCTCTGACGGGTAATACTAATGAAAAACTGTTTTTT. Encoded protein: CASGLRPLTGNTNEKLFF.

The rearrangement joins TRBV20-1 to TRBJ2-2, with 9 bases fitting TRBD1. V lost 6 bases to trimming and J lost 1 base; unmatched junction nucleotides: 3. Looked up from germline, CDR1 is DFQATT and CDR2 is SNEGSKA (reference sequence). CDR3 length equals 14 residues. CDR3 DNA sequence: TGCAGTGCACCGGGACAGGGGAACACCGGGGAGCTGTTTTTT. This codes for CSAPGQGNTGELFF.

This clonotype was counted at least ten times. This chain joins TRBV20-1 and TRBJ2-1; TRBD2 matches at 10 bases. CDR1 and CDR2 (germline): DFQATT, SNEGSKA (reference sequence). CDR3 length: 16 residues. Trimming at V came to 0 bases and at J to 4 bases, leaving 6 bases not matched to a gene. CDR3 loop: CSARDPSGGAYNEQFF. The CDR3 region has the DNA TGCAGTGCTAGAGATCCGAGCGGGGGGGCTTACAATGAGCAGTTCTTC.

The chain employs TRBV7-2 and TRBJ2-2; D uncertain. The germline CDR1 and CDR2 sequences are SGHTA and FQGNSA. CDR3 size: 14 residues. The V and J ends lost 5 bases and 4 bases respectively, with 11 bases between them. The CDR3: CASSPKPITGELFF. The CDR3 nucleotides read TGTGCCAGCAGCCCCAAACCAATCACCGGGGAGCTGTTTTTT.

V usage is TRBV11-2 and J usage is TRBJ2-3; 15 nucleotides align to TRBD2. From germline, CDR1 is SGHAT and CDR2 FQNNGV. This CDR3 region has 17 residues. V was pared by 5 bases and J by 5 bases, with 8 bases of the junction left unmatched. This CDR3 reads CASSIRTSGRGLDTQYF. CDR3 nucleotides: TGTGCCAGCAGCATCCGGACTAGCGGGAGGGGATTAGATACGCAGTATTTT. The variable domain in full, completed from reference TRBV11-2 and TRBJ2-3, reads EAGVAQSPRYKIIEKRQSVAFWCNPISGHATLYWYQQILGQGPKLLIQFQNNGVVDDSQLPKDRFSAERLKGVDSTLKIQPAKLEDSAVYLCASSIRTSGRGLDTQYFGPGTRLTVL.

The rearrangement links TRBV20-1 to TRBJ1-1, with 7 bases fitting TRBD1. V shed 0 bases and J 0 bases; nucleotides not matched to a gene: 13. The CDR3 has 18 residues. Germline values: CDR1 DFQATT, CDR2 SNEGSKA (reference sequence). CDR3 in DNA: TGCAGTGCTAGAGATCTACGGCAGGGGGGCTTCATGAACACTGAAGCTTTCTTT. It codes for CSARDLRQGGFMNTEAFF.

The chain is built from TRBV11-2 and TRBJ2-7; D remains unclear. V gave up 0 bases and J gave up 3 bases, with 6 bases separating them. The germline V gene has CDR1 SGHAT and CDR2 FQNNGV. This CDR3 is 13 amino acids long. The CDR3 DNA is TGTGCCAGCAGCTTAGATCACTTCTACGAGCAGTACTTC. As protein: CASSLDHFYEQYF. The complete variable domain, with remaining parts taken from reference TRBV11-2 and TRBJ2-7, reads EAGVAQSPRYKIIEKRQSVAFWCNPISGHATLYWYQQILGQGPKLLIQFQNNGVVDDSQLPKDRFSAERLKGVDSTLKIQPAKLEDSAVYLCASSLDHFYEQYFGPGTRLTVT.

The rearrangement links TRBV28 to TRBJ1-2; 7 bases are shared with TRBD1. The germline gives CDR1 MDHEN, CDR2 SYDVKM. CDR3 length: 13 amino acids. With 5 bases clipped from V and 3 bases from J, the junction kept 3 bases outside the gene matches. The chain's CDR3 is CASSRGTDYGYTF. The CDR3 DNA sequence: TGTGCCAGCAGTCGAGGGACAGACTATGGCTACACCTTC.

In its sample, this clonotype was seen many times. The chain couples TRBV4-3 to TRBJ2-1; D gene uncertain. The V end lost 0 bases, the J end lost 6 bases, and 6 bases lay between the germline ends. The CDR3 sequence is 13 residues long. CDR1 is LGHNA, CDR2 YSLEER, per germline. The CDR3 nucleotides read TGCGCCAGCAGCCAAGACCAAGTCAATGAGCAGTTCTTC. This translates into CASSQDQVNEQFF.

This clonotype was detected once. The chain links TRBV24-1 to TRBJ2-5; TRBD2 is a possible D gene (5 bases). The CDR3 runs 15 residues. Trimming pared 4 bases from V and 11 bases from J, leaving 22 bases between. CDR1 is KGHDR, CDR2 SFDVKD, per germline. CDR3 nucleotides: TGTGCCACCAGTGAGAGAGGCGGGCTGTACAATGAGCAGTACTTC. Amino acid sequence: CATSERGGLYNEQYF.

The table lists this clonotype with a few counts. CDR3 loop: CATSRVGSQETQYF. CDR3 in DNA: TGTGCCACCAGCAGAGTGGGTAGCCAAGAGACCCAGTACTTC. The chain uses TRBV15 and TRBJ2-5; D is unclear. V dropped 1 base and J dropped 1 base, with 7 bases sitting between them. Looked up from germline, CDR1 is LNHNV and CDR2 is YYDKDF (reference sequence). This CDR3 contains 14 residues.

With regard to this clonotype: This sequence may be a read error, since a much larger clone differs from it by one base. V is TRBV20-1 and J is TRBJ2-3, with TRBD2 matching over 9 bases. Germline loops: CDR1 DFQATT, CDR2 SNEGSKA (reference sequence). This CDR3 region has 15 residues. The CDR3, as DNA: TGCAGTGCTAGCGTGACTAGCGGTAGCACAGGTACGCAGTATTTT. Amino acid sequence: CSASVTSGSTGTQYF.

Only a few counts were recorded for this clonotype. This chain links TRBV6-1 with TRBJ2-6; D is possibly TRBD1 (7 bases). The germline V and J ends were trimmed by 3 bases and 2 bases, with 17 bases remaining between them. CDR1 MNHNS and CDR2 SASEGT come from the germline V gene. This CDR3 spans 18 amino acids. CDR3 loop: CASSESRGRFTGANVLTF. The CDR3 region has the DNA TGTGCCAGCAGTGAGTCCAGGGGGAGGTTCACTGGGGCCAACGTCCTGACTTTC.

In this sample, this clonotype turned up a few times. The chain carries TRBV6-2 or TRBV6-3 and TRBJ2-5, with 10 bases identical to TRBD2. V lost 4 bases, J lost 3 bases, and 5 bases stayed unmatched. Germline assignment: CDR1 MNHEY and CDR2 SVGEGT. This CDR3 is 15 amino acids long. For the CDR3, the DNA is TGTGCCAGCAGTTTAGCGGGAGGCGTGAAAGAGACCCAGTACTTC. Protein product: CASSLAGGVKETQYF.

This clonotype showed up just once. This chain uses TRBV5-1 with TRBJ2-5, with D hard to call. The CDR3 totals 13 residues. CDR1 and CDR2 from the germline V gene are SGHRS and YFSETQ. Trimming removed 4 bases from V and 2 bases from J, with 9 bases in between. Here the CDR3 reads CASSTQPQETQYF. The CDR3 region has the DNA TGCGCCAGCAGCACACAGCCGCAAGAGACCCAGTACTTC. Drawing the rest from reference TRBV5-1 and TRBJ2-5, the complete variable domain is KAGVTQTPRYLIKTRGQQVTLSCSPISGHRSVSWYQQTPGQGLQFLFEYFSETQRNKGNFPGRFSGRQFSNSRSEMNVSTLELGDSALYLCASSTQPQETQYFGPGTRLLVL.

The chain has TRBV20-1 and TRBJ2-4; D gene uncertain. This CDR3 has 13 residues. The V end lost 5 bases, the J end lost 13 bases, and 21 bases lay between the germline ends. Germline CDR1 is DFQATT and CDR2 is SNEGSKA (reference sequence). The CDR3 region has the DNA TGCAGTGCTGCGAGGATAAACTCTGCTGAGCAGTACTTC. As protein: CSAARINSAEQYF.

This clonotype has only a few counts. J is TRBJ2-1 and V is TRBV7-2; 8 bases fit TRBD2. V lost 4 bases and J lost 4; bases outside the gene matches: 12. The germline gives CDR1 SGHTA, CDR2 FQGNSA. CDR3 length equals 17 residues. The CDR3 bases are TGTGCCAGCAGCTCAACCCCGTTCGCGGGGGGATACAATGAGCAGTTCTTC. This sequence encodes CASSSTPFAGGYNEQFF.

This clonotype has a handful of counts. Here the CDR3 reads CASSPIRPTTPQETQYF. DNA for the CDR3: TGCGCCAGCAGCCCGATTAGGCCCACCACCCCTCAAGAGACCCAGTACTTC. J is TRBJ2-5 and V is TRBV5-1; the D is unclear. Germline V lookup: CDR1 SGHRS, CDR2 YFSETQ. Deletions cut 4 bases from V and 2 bases from J, with 21 bases between. This CDR3 spans 17 amino acids.